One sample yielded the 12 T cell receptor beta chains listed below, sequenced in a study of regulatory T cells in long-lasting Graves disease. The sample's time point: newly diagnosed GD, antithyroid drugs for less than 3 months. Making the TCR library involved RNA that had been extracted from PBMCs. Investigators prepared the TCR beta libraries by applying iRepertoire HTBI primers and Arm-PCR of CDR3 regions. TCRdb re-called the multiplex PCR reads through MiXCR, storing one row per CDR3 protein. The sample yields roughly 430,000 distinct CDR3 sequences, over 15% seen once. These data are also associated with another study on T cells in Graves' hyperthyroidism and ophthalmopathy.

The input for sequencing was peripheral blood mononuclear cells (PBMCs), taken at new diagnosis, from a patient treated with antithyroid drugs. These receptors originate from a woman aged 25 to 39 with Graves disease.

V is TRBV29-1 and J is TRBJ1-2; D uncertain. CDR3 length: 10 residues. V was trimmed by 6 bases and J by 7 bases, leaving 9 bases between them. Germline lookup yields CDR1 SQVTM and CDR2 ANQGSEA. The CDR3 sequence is CSVKTIGYTF. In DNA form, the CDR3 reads TGCAGCGTCAAGACTATTGGCTACACCTTC.

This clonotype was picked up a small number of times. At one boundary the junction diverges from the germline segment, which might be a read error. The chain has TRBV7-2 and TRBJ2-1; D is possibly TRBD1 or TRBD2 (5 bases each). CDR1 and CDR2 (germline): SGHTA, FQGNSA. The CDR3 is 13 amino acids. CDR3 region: CASSLWGTNEQLF. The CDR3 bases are TGTGCCAGCAGCTTATGGGGGACCAATGAGCAGCTCTTC.

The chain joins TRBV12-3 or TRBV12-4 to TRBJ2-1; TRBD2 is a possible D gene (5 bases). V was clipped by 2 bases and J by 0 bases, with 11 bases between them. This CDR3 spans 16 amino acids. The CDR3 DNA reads TGTGCCAGCAGTTTAAGCCTAGGAGGCTCCTACAATGAGCAGTTCTTC. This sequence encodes CASSLSLGGSYNEQFF.

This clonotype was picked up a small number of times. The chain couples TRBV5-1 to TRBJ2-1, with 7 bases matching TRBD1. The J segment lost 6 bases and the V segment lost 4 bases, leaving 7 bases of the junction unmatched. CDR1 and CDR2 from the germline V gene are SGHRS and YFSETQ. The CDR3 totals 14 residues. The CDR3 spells CASSAGTAPNEQFF. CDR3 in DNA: TGCGCCAGCAGCGCCGGGACAGCACCCAATGAGCAGTTCTTC.

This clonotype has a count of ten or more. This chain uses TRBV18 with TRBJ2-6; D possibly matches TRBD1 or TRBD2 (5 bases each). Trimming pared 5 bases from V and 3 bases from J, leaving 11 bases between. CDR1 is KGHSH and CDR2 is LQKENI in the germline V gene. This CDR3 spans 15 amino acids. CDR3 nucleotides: TGTGCCAGCTCAAGGGACGTATATGGGGCCAACGTCCTGACTTTC. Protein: CASSRDVYGANVLTF.

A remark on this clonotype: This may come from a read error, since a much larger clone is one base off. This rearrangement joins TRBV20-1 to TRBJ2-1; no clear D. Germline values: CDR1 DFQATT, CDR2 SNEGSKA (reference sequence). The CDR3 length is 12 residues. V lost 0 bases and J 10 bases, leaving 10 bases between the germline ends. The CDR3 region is CSARDFTGEQFF. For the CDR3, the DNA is TGCAGTGCTAGAGATTTTACGGGCGAGCAGTTCTTC.

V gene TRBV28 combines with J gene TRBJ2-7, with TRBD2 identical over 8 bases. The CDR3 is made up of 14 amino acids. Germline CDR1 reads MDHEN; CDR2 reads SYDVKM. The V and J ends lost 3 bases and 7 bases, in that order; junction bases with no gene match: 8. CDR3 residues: CASSFPGGVREQYF. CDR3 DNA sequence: TGTGCCAGCAGTTTCCCGGGAGGGGTTAGGGAGCAGTACTTC.

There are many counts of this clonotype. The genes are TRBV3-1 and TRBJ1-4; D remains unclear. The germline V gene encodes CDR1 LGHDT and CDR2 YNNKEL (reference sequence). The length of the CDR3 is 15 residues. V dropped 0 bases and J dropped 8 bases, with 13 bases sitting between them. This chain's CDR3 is CASSQEAIGREKLFF. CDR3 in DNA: TGTGCCAGCAGCCAAGAAGCGATAGGGAGGGAAAAACTGTTTTTT.

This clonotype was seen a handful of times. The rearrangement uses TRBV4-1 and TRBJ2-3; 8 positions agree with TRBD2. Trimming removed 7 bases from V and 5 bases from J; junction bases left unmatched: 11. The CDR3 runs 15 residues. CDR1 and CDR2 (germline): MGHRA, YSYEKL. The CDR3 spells CASTVTGGGGDTQYF. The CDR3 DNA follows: TGCGCCAGCACCGTAACCGGGGGGGGTGGAGATACGCAGTATTTT.

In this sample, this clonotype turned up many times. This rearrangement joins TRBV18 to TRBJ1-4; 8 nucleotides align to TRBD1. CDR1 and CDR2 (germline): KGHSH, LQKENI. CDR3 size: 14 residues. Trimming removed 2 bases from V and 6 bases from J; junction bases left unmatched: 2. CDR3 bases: TGTGCCAGCTCACCAATGACAGGGGATGAAAAACTGTTTTTT. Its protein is CASSPMTGDEKLFF.

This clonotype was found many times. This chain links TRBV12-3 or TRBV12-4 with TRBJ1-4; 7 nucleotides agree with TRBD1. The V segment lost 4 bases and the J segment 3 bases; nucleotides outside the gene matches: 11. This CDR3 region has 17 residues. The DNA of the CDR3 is TGTGCCAGCAGTTCCACCACCAGACAGGGACCTAATGAAAAACTGTTTTTT. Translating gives CASSSTTRQGPNEKLFF.

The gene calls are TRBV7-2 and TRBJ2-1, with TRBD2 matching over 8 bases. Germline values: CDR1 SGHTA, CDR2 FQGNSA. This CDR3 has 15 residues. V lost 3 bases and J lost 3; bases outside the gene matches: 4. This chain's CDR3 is CASSLSREGYNEQFF. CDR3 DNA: TGTGCCAGCAGCTTGTCCCGGGAGGGCTACAATGAGCAGTTCTTC. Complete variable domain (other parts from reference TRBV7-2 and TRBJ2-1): GAGVSQSPSNKVTEKGKDVELRCDPISGHTALYWYRQSLGQGLEFLIYFQGNSAPDKSGLPSDRFSAERTGGSVSTLTIQRTQQEDSAVYLCASSLSREGYNEQFFGPGTRLTVL.